These 31 T cell receptor beta chains were sequenced from one sample in a study of technical replicates of blood from a few donors. Sequenced by immunoSEQ multiplex PCR; TCRdb stores in-frame clones only, minus some. This table has over 80,000 clones, 90% to 97% appearing once. The sample was T cells isolated from PBMCs. The receptors here all came from a human donor in good health.

The chain uses TRBV2 and TRBJ1-2; D gene unclear. V gave up 7 bases and J gave up 7 bases, with 16 bases separating them. The CDR3 is made up of 13 amino acids. Looked up from germline, CDR1 is SNHLY and CDR2 is FYNNEI. DNA of the CDR3: TGTGCCAGCACGATAGGAGGGCCTGGTGGCTACACCTTC. Its protein is CASTIGGPGGYTF.

The chain combines TRBV30 with TRBJ1-1, with D perhaps matching TRBD1 (6 bases). Deletions cut 3 bases from V and 5 bases from J, with 10 bases between. CDR1 is GTSNPN, CDR2 SVGIG, per germline (reference sequence). This CDR3 has 12 amino acids. In nucleotides, the CDR3 is TGTGCCTGGAGCGCAGGGGAGACTGAAGCTTTCTTT. Residues: CAWSAGETEAFF.

The chain is built from TRBV19 and TRBJ2-1; 9 nucleotides agree with TRBD1. The V gene end was trimmed by 4 bases and the J gene end by 7 bases; junction bases not matched to a gene: 8. The CDR3 runs to 15 residues. Germline assignment: CDR1 LNHDA and CDR2 SQIVND (reference sequence). The CDR3 spells CASSRGQGGNNEQFF. The CDR3 DNA reads as TGTGCCAGTAGTAGGGGACAGGGTGGAAATAATGAGCAGTTCTTC.

V gene TRBV7-6 combines with J gene TRBJ2-1; 9 positions agree with TRBD2. The CDR3 totals 16 residues. Germline CDR1 and CDR2: SGHVS and FNYEAQ. V shed 3 bases and J 7 bases; nucleotides not matched to a gene: 10. In nucleotides, the CDR3 is TGTGCCAGCAGCTTCCCCGAGCGGGAGGAACAAAATGAGCAGTTCTTC. Its protein is CASSFPEREEQNEQFF. The entire variable domain, with the rest obtained from reference TRBV7-6 and TRBJ2-1, is as follows: GAGVSQSPRYKVTKRGQDVALRCDPISGHVSLYWYRQALGQGPEFLTYFNYEAQQDKSGLPNDRFSAERPEGSISTLTIQRTEQRDSAMYRCASSFPEREEQNEQFFGPGTRLTVL.

The rearrangement uses TRBV7-2 and TRBJ2-3, with 15 positions matching TRBD2. V was clipped by 1 base and J by 7 bases; unmatched bases: 9. CDR1 and CDR2 from the germline V gene are SGHTA and FQGNSA. This CDR3 spans 18 amino acids. The chain's CDR3 is CASSLGIGTSGRMNTQYF. CDR3 DNA: TGTGCCAGCAGCTTAGGTATTGGGACTAGCGGGAGGATGAATACGCAGTATTTT.

The chain couples TRBV9 to TRBJ1-2; a weak D match, TRBD1 (5 bases). Germline loops: CDR1 SGDLS, CDR2 YYNGEE. Trimming shortened V by 2 bases and J by 7 bases, and 12 bases separated the two germline ends. This CDR3 contains 13 residues. CDR3 sequence reads: CASSVDLRGGYTF. As DNA, the CDR3 is TGTGCCAGCAGCGTTGACCTAAGGGGTGGCTACACCTTC.

The chain couples TRBV10-3 to TRBJ2-3, with 8 bases fitting TRBD2. This CDR3 is 13 amino acids long. Germline CDR1 is ENHRY and CDR2 is SYGVKD. Unmatched junction bases numbered 2, after V lost 8 bases and J lost 1 base. CDR3 loop: CAIQTSGTDTQYF. The DNA for the CDR3 is TGTGCCATCCAGACTAGCGGCACAGATACGCAGTATTTT.

The chain employs TRBV19 and TRBJ2-5; perhaps TRBD1 as D (5 bases). V was trimmed by 3 bases and J by 5 bases, leaving 13 bases between them. This CDR3 has 14 amino acids. Germline V CDR1 and CDR2: LNHDA, SQIVND (reference sequence). For the CDR3, the DNA is TGTGCCAGTAGTATTCTCAGGGTTGGGGAGACCCAGTACTTC. Protein sequence: CASSILRVGETQYF.

The chain links TRBV7-9 to TRBJ1-1; no clear D. Trimming left V 1 base short and J 11 bases short, with 8 bases between. Per germline, CDR1 SEHNR and CDR2 FQNEAQ (reference sequence). There are 11 residues in the CDR3. CDR3 DNA sequence: TGTGCCAGCAGCTTAGTCCCCGGGGCTTTCTTT. Residues: CASSLVPGAFF.

The chain carries TRBV5-1 and TRBJ2-2, with TRBD2 matching over 8 bases. This CDR3 comprises 16 residues. From germline, CDR1 is SGHRS and CDR2 YFSETQ. With V trimmed by 2 bases and J by 0 bases, 3 bases remained unmatched. In nucleotides, the CDR3 is TGCGCCAGCAGCTTCCTAGCGGGCTCGAACACCGGGGAGCTGTTTTTT. Amino acid sequence: CASSFLAGSNTGELFF.

This rearrangement joins TRBV6-5 to TRBJ2-7; possible D gene TRBD2, 6 bases. V gave up 2 bases and J gave up 4 bases, with 12 bases separating them. Germline V gene sequence: CDR1 MNHEY, CDR2 SVGAGI. This CDR3 has 14 residues. Written as DNA, the CDR3 is TGTGCCAGCAGTTACGTGCGGGGTAGTTACGAGCAGTACTTC. This sequence encodes CASSYVRGSYEQYF.

This chain joins TRBV7-9 and TRBJ2-7; the match to TRBD1 covers 7 bases. With V trimmed by 1 base and J by 5 bases, 2 bases remained unmatched. The CDR3 is made up of 13 amino acids. CDR1 SEHNR and CDR2 FQNEAQ come from the germline V gene (reference sequence). This CDR3 reads CASSLEGADEQYF. CDR3 nucleotides: TGTGCCAGCAGCTTAGAGGGGGCAGACGAGCAGTACTTC.

The chain uses TRBV7-9 and TRBJ2-5; D is perhaps TRBD1 (6 bases). Per germline, CDR1 SEHNR and CDR2 FQNEAQ (reference sequence). V lost 4 bases, J lost 4 bases, and 13 bases lay in between. The CDR3 length is 14 residues. The CDR3 coding sequence is TGTGCCAGCAGCTACGGGACAAAGGGAGAGACCCAGTACTTC. Residues: CASSYGTKGETQYF.

The chain employs TRBV12-5 and TRBJ1-1; weak D call: TRBD1 (6 bases). V lost 2 bases to trimming and J lost 1 base, with 23 bases between them. The germline CDR1 and CDR2 sequences are LGHNT and FRNRAP. The CDR3 has 19 amino acids. DNA of the CDR3: TGTGCTAGTGGTTTGCCAAACTTCCTAAACAGGGCAGGGAACACTGAAGCTTTCTTT. This translates into CASGLPNFLNRAGNTEAFF. Full variable domain (rest looked up from reference TRBV12-5 and TRBJ1-1): DARVTQTPRHKVTEMGQEVTMRCQPILGHNTVFWYRQTMMQGLELLAYFRNRAPLDDSGMPKDRFSAEMPDATLATLKIQPSEPRDSAVYFCASGLPNFLNRAGNTEAFFGQGTRLTVV.

The genes are TRBV6-5 and TRBJ2-2; D may be TRBD2 (6 bases). Germline V gene data show CDR1 as MNHEY and CDR2 as SVGAGI. Deletions cut 5 bases from V and 4 bases from J, with 11 bases between. CDR3 length: 14 residues. The CDR3 protein is CASSPEGPTGELFF. CDR3 nucleotide sequence: TGTGCCAGCAGTCCGGAGGGCCCCACCGGGGAGCTGTTTTTT.

This chain joins TRBV9 and TRBJ1-4; D remains ambiguous. Trimming removed 0 bases at V and 8 bases at J, with 11 bases between. Germline V gene lookup returns CDR1 SGDLS and CDR2 YYNGEE. CDR3 size: 14 residues. Written as DNA, the CDR3 is TGTGCCAGCAGCGTAGGGGAGGGTTGGGAAAAACTGTTTTTT. Protein: CASSVGEGWEKLFF.

This chain connects TRBV27 to TRBJ2-3, with TRBD2 matching over 8 bases. With V trimmed by 5 bases and J by 3 bases, 7 bases remained unmatched. The CDR3 is 15 amino acids. Germline V gene data show CDR1 as MNHEY and CDR2 as SMNVEV (reference sequence). In DNA form, the CDR3 reads TGTGCCAGCAGTAAAATGTTAGCGGGAACAGATACGCAGTATTTT. Its protein is CASSKMLAGTDTQYF.

In its sample, this clone was seen a few times. The chain recombines TRBV4-1 with TRBJ2-5; TRBD2 agrees at 7 bases. The CDR3 contains 16 residues. Germline V CDR1 and CDR2: MGHRA, YSYEKL. The V and J ends lost 0 bases and 5 bases, in that order; junction bases with no gene match: 9. CDR3 in DNA: TGCGCCAGCAGCCAAGATCCCGCGGGAGTGAGGGAGACCCAGTACTTC. Translating gives CASSQDPAGVRETQYF.

The V gene is TRBV7-2, the J gene TRBJ2-5, with D possibly TRBD1 on 6 matching bases. This CDR3 contains 19 residues. V was cut by 4 bases and J by 1 base, with 25 bases left in between. Germline V gene sequence: CDR1 SGHTA, CDR2 FQGNSA. The CDR3 protein is CASSSLLITGSNFQETQYF. The CDR3 DNA sequence: TGTGCCAGCAGCTCCCTTTTAATCACAGGGAGTAATTTCCAAGAGACCCAGTACTTC.

The chain uses TRBV6-5 and TRBJ2-6, with a weak D call TRBD2 (6 bases). V lost 2 bases to trimming and J lost 4 bases, with 9 bases between them. The CDR3 spans 15 residues. Per germline, CDR1 MNHEY and CDR2 SVGAGI. CDR3 DNA: TGTGCCAGCAGTTACGGGGGGAGAGGGGCCAACGTCCTGACTTTC. This encodes CASSYGGRGANVLTF.

The rearrangement joins TRBV18 to TRBJ2-7; maybe TRBD2 (6 bases). Trimming took 3 bases from V and 4 from J, leaving 13 bases between them. Germline V gene data show CDR1 as KGHSH and CDR2 as LQKENI. The CDR3 loop spans 14 amino acids. CDR3 DNA sequence: TGTGCCAGCTCACCTCCGGGACTCCCTTACGAGCAGTACTTC. Protein sequence: CASSPPGLPYEQYF. Supplemented by reference TRBV18 and TRBJ2-7, the full variable domain reads NAGVMQNPRHLVRRRGQEARLRCSPMKGHSHVYWYRQLPEEGLKFMVYLQKENIIDESGMPKERFSAEFPKEGPSILRIQQVVRGDSAAYFCASSPPGLPYEQYFGPGTRLTVT.

The chain joins TRBV6-1 to TRBJ2-1, with 10 nucleotides matching TRBD2. The V gene's germline CDR1 is MNHNS and CDR2 SASEGT. CDR3 length: 15 residues. Losses at the gene ends were 4 bases for V and 7 bases for J; bases not matched to a gene: 7. The CDR3 here is CASSATWTSGNEQFF. CDR3 nucleotides: TGTGCCAGCAGTGCGACGTGGACTAGCGGTAATGAGCAGTTCTTC.

This clone was counted a few times. This rearrangement joins TRBV2 to TRBJ1-1; 8 positions agree with TRBD1. The length of the CDR3 is 14 residues. The V segment lost 7 bases and the J segment 6 bases; nucleotides outside the gene matches: 10. CDR1 is SNHLY and CDR2 is FYNNEI in the germline V gene. CDR3 bases: TGTGCCAGCAAAACAGGGGGGCTGGTCCCTGAAGCTTTCTTT. It yields the protein CASKTGGLVPEAFF.

This chain connects TRBV29-1 to TRBJ1-1; 10 nucleotides line up with TRBD1. Per germline, CDR1 SQVTM and CDR2 ANQGSEA. The V segment lost 4 bases and the J segment 6 bases; nucleotides outside the gene matches: 8. This CDR3 is 14 amino acids long. CDR3 nucleotide sequence: TGCAGCGTTGGAGCCCGGGACAGGGGCGCTGAAGCTTTCTTT. Encoded protein: CSVGARDRGAEAFF.

This chain joins TRBV19 and TRBJ2-1, with a tentative D call TRBD2 (6 bases). The V end lost 6 bases, the J end lost 6 bases, and 9 bases lay between the germline ends. CDR1 and CDR2 from the germline V gene are LNHDA and SQIVND (reference sequence). The CDR3 loop spans 12 amino acids. CDR3 nucleotides: TGTGCCAGTAGGGGACTTTCCAATGAGCAGTTCTTC. Its protein is CASRGLSNEQFF.

This chain uses TRBV5-1 with TRBJ2-5; 8 bases fit TRBD1. CDR1 and CDR2 from the germline V gene are SGHRS and YFSETQ. Trimming took 5 bases from V and 1 from J; bases not matched to a gene: 4. This CDR3 has 14 amino acids. The CDR3: CASSWTGPQETQYF. The DNA for the CDR3 is TGCGCCAGCAGTTGGACAGGGCCCCAAGAGACCCAGTACTTC. Filled out from reference TRBV5-1 and TRBJ2-5, the complete variable domain reads KAGVTQTPRYLIKTRGQQVTLSCSPISGHRSVSWYQQTPGQGLQFLFEYFSETQRNKGNFPGRFSGRQFSNSRSEMNVSTLELGDSALYLCASSWTGPQETQYFGPGTRLLVL.

The chain uses TRBV7-9 and TRBJ2-5, with D hard to call. V gave up 5 bases and J gave up 9 bases, with 13 bases separating them. The CDR3 runs 12 residues. Germline CDR1 and CDR2: SEHNR and FQNEAQ (reference sequence). The CDR3 DNA is TGTGCCAGCAGCCCCAGTCTGTTGGCCCAGTACTTC. It is translated as CASSPSLLAQYF.

The rearrangement joins TRBV7-2 to TRBJ1-5; D may be TRBD1 (5 bases). Trimming left V 1 base short and J 5 bases short, with 6 bases between. Per germline, CDR1 SGHTA and CDR2 FQGNSA. The CDR3 is made up of 13 amino acids. CDR3 DNA: TGTGCCAGCAGCTTAGTCAGGGATCAGCCCCAGCATTTT. Protein sequence: CASSLVRDQPQHF. Variable domain in full (rest from reference TRBV7-2 and TRBJ1-5): GAGVSQSPSNKVTEKGKDVELRCDPISGHTALYWYRQSLGQGLEFLIYFQGNSAPDKSGLPSDRFSAERTGGSVSTLTIQRTQQEDSAVYLCASSLVRDQPQHFGDGTRLSIL.

The chain uses TRBV7-9 and TRBJ2-3; TRBD2 matches 10 bases. Germline values: CDR1 SEHNR, CDR2 FQNEAQ (reference sequence). J was trimmed by 5 bases and V by 2 bases; bases with no gene match: 7. CDR3 size: 16 residues. Here the CDR3 reads CASSLRAGGPRDTQYF. The CDR3 DNA reads TGTGCCAGCAGCTTAAGAGCGGGAGGGCCAAGAGATACGCAGTATTTT. Full variable domain (missing parts from reference TRBV7-9 and TRBJ2-3): DTGVSQNPRHKITKRGQNVTFRCDPISEHNRLYWYRQTLGQGPEFLTYFQNEAQLEKSRLLSDRFSAERPKGSFSTLEIQRTEQGDSAMYLCASSLRAGGPRDTQYFGPGTRLTVL.

The DNA for the CDR3 is TGTGCCAGCAGCTTGCACCGGGACAGCGGGGGCTACACCTTC. It encodes CASSLHRDSGGYTF. The V gene is TRBV7-3, the J gene TRBJ1-2; 7 positions match TRBD1. The CDR3 length is 14 residues. Germline trimming cut 3 bases from V and 8 bases from J; bases unmatched to any gene: 9. The germline V gene encodes CDR1 SGHTA and CDR2 FQGTGA.

The genes are TRBV6-5 and TRBJ1-5; 7 bases map to TRBD1. V lost 6 bases, J lost 7 bases, and 6 bases stayed unmatched. The CDR3 loop spans 13 amino acids. The germline V gene encodes CDR1 MNHEY and CDR2 SVGAGI. The CDR3 reads CASSHLRGQPQHF. In DNA, the CDR3 is TGTGCCAGCAGCCATCTCAGGGGGCAGCCCCAGCATTTT.